This T cell receptor beta chain was observed in a study of T cells in Graves' hyperthyroidism and ophthalmopathy. V trimming: 6 bases; J trimming: 4 bases; junction bases outside the gene matches: 8. Germline V gene lookup returns CDR1 LNHNV and CDR2 YYDKDF (reference sequence). This CDR3 has 14 amino acids. Researchers took RNA transcripts and amplified the TCR beta CDR3 regions from them. Initially, a first-round RT-PCR of the TCR CDR3 employed the HTBI primer set. TCRdb ran MiXCR on the multiplex PCR reads and lists one entry per CDR3 protein. The top ten hold roughly 55% of the sample, which has under 250,000 distinct CDR3 sequences, about 15% seen once. Diagnoses were established using clinical symptoms, serum thyroxine and TRAb, thyroid ultrasound and orbital computed tomography.

The chain joins TRBV15 to TRBJ2-7; 8 nucleotides align to TRBD1. The sequenced material came from blood. The receptor comes from a woman between 45 and 60 years old with Graves' hyperthyroidism. This CDR3 reads CATSLGQVTYEQYF. CDR3 sequence (DNA): TGTGCCACCAGTTTGGGACAGGTCACTTACGAGCAGTACTTC.